The next 9 T cell receptor beta chains were all read from a single sample in a study of T cell changes during pregnancy in multiple sclerosis. Generated by immunoSEQ multiplex PCR, the TCRdb table keeps only in-frame clones and is missing some. The sample lists tens of thousands of clones; about 83% were seen once. The starting material was CD8+ T cells from peripheral blood mononuclear cells, obtained after pregnancy. The receptors stem from a female donor with multiple sclerosis, enrolled in a pregnancy study.

The chain couples TRBV4-1 to TRBJ1-5; no firm D call. This CDR3 has 15 amino acids. V was clipped by 1 base and J by 2 bases, with 9 bases between them. The V gene's germline CDR1 is MGHRA and CDR2 YSYEKL. The CDR3 region is CASSQVWAGNQPQHF. CDR3 nucleotides: TGCGCCAGCAGCCAAGTCTGGGCAGGCAATCAGCCCCAGCATTTT.

This chain links TRBV6-1 with TRBJ2-3; 10 bases map to TRBD2. V shed 3 bases, J shed 5 bases, and the junction held 5 bases outside the gene matches. This CDR3 is built from 15 residues. The V gene's germline CDR1 is MNHNS and CDR2 SASEGT. The CDR3 is CASSDWSGGGDTQYF. The CDR3 bases are TGTGCCAGCAGTGACTGGAGCGGGGGGGGAGATACGCAGTATTTT.

This chain uses TRBV6-4 with TRBJ2-3; 8 bases match TRBD2. The V gene end was trimmed by 3 bases and the J gene end by 4 bases; junction bases not matched to a gene: 6. CDR1 and CDR2 (germline): MRHNA, SNTAGT. The CDR3 sequence is 15 residues long. The CDR3 protein is CASSEGGGSSDTQYF. The CDR3, as DNA: TGTGCCAGCAGTGAGGGCGGGGGGTCCTCAGATACGCAGTATTTT.

The chain uses TRBV7-2 and TRBJ2-3; maybe TRBD2 (7 bases). Germline loops: CDR1 SGHTA, CDR2 FQGNSA. This CDR3 comprises 14 residues. Trimming stripped 5 bases from V and 5 bases from J, with 14 bases between. CDR3 bases: TGTGCCAGCAGCCCCGGACTAGGGGGAGATACGCAGTATTTT. Protein product: CASSPGLGGDTQYF.

J is TRBJ1-5 and V is TRBV19; D gene ambiguous. The germline gives CDR1 LNHDA, CDR2 SQIVND (reference sequence). Trimming pared 1 base from V and 0 bases from J, leaving 7 bases between. The CDR3 is 15 residues long. CDR3 coding DNA: TGTGCCAGTAGTATAGCCCCCTATAGCAATCAGCCCCAGCATTTT. Protein product: CASSIAPYSNQPQHF.

V and J are TRBV4-1 and TRBJ1-2; 10 bases map to TRBD1. The CDR3 has 17 amino acids. Germline V gene lookup returns CDR1 MGHRA and CDR2 YSYEKL. The V and J ends lost 3 bases and 0 bases, in that order; junction bases with no gene match: 7. CDR3 coding DNA: TGCGCCAGCAGCCAGGGACAGGGGTTGGAAGCTAACTATGGCTACACCTTC. Protein sequence: CASSQGQGLEANYGYTF.

The table lists this clone with a few counts. V and J are TRBV4-3 and TRBJ1-2; no reliable D call. V lost 1 base to trimming and J lost 11 bases, with 17 bases between them. This CDR3 is built from 14 residues. The germline CDR1 and CDR2 sequences are LGHNA and YSLEER. CDR3 region: CASSQGGVYSSYTF. The CDR3 bases are TGCGCCAGCAGCCAAGGAGGCGTGTATAGTTCTTACACCTTC.

Only one count was recorded for this clone. This chain uses TRBV27 with TRBJ2-7, with TRBD2 matching over 8 bases. The CDR3 sequence is 16 residues long. The V gene end was trimmed by 6 bases and the J gene end by 2 bases; junction bases not matched to a gene: 12. Germline CDR1 and CDR2: MNHEY and SMNVEV (reference sequence). The CDR3 DNA follows: TGTGCCAGCAGAGGATTCCGGCGGGGGGACGCCTACGAGCAGTACTTC. Its protein product is CASRGFRRGDAYEQYF.

Regarding this clone: This sequence may be a read error, since a much larger clone differs from it by one base. The chain has TRBV6-1 and TRBJ2-5; 12 bases are a match to TRBD2. V trimming: 2 bases; J trimming: 4 bases; junction bases outside the gene matches: 2. The CDR3 totals 15 residues. The V gene's germline CDR1 is MNHNS and CDR2 SASEGT. The CDR3 sequence is CASSELAGGPETQYF. CDR3 DNA: TGTGCCAGCAGTGAACTAGCGGGGGGGCCAGAGACCCAGTACTTC.